This T cell receptor beta chain was profiled in a study of control samples from healthy donors and cancer patients. Germline values: CDR1 SGHDN, CDR2 FVKESK. The CDR3 is made up of 16 amino acids. The ends lost 0 bases at V and 8 bases at J; junction bases unmatched: 10. Some clones are missing from TCRdb's copy, which holds only in-frame ones; the method was immunoSEQ multiplex PCR. Of roughly 70,000 clones in the sample, about 80% were seen once. This chain links TRBV14 with TRBJ1-2; 9 bases fit TRBD1. Sequenced input: blood. The receptor was isolated from a man aged 50 to 60 in good health. CDR3: CASSQDYNRDRDGYTF. The CDR3 coding sequence is TGTGCCAGCAGCCAAGATTACAATAGGGACAGGGACGGCTACACCTTC.